A selection of T cell receptor beta chains follows, all from one sample in a study of blood T cell repertoires in COVID-19. Clones were read by immunoSEQ multiplex PCR, and TCRdb kept only the in-frame ones, dropping some. Here the sample spans 150,000 to 200,000 clones, 87% being singletons. Sequenced: peripheral blood. The receptors derive from a woman younger than 30 who had recovered from COVID-19. Each CDR3 is given without its conserved first and last residue. The order of the fields is V gene, clone size, CDR3 protein. Not all rows give a size; the values are once, few, many and, for expanded clones, a class.

TRBV19 | NA | ASSTGTGDGLAKNIQY
TRBV18 | NA | ASSPSGAGLQTQY
TRBV5-5 | NA | ASSKGAGLWNTEAF
TRBV5-1 | NA | ASSSDGTSTDTQY
TRBV27 | NA | ASRTLMAGGVRDTQY
TRBV27 | NA | ASFQGAASGANVLT
TRBV19 | NA | ASSIAGTAGELF
TRBV6-5 | NA | ASSLPSGGGEQY
TRBV5-8 | few | ASSTGLARQF
TRBV7-9 | NA | ASSPRGGSSYNEQF
TRBV19 | NA | ASSMAGAGNEQF
TRBV25-1 | once | ASSDLFAVGMGETEAF
TRBV4-3 | NA | ASQRGLPNTGELF
TRBV6-5 | few | ASRQGFVGYGYT
TRBV19 | few | ASSNEHTDTQY
TRBV19 | NA | ASRLAGTDTQY
TRBV6-2/TRBV6-3 | NA | ASSYRRGGGLSTDTQY
TRBV7-8 | NA | ASSLVAQNTEAF
TRBV6-4 | NA | ASSDSGGGEGGYT
TRBV19 | NA | ASSLQGHGTEAF
TRBV7-9 | NA | ASSLGLAGENIQY
TRBV7-2 | NA | ASSVQGLYEQY